This record looks at one TCR beta chain sequence and its context. This specimen comes from a study of blood T cell repertoires in COVID-19. Seattle researchers signed up patients amid active infection and tracked them longitudinally. The V end was cut by 0 bases, the J end by 8 bases, with 11 bases between. The CDR3 totals 13 residues. Germline values: CDR1 SGHKS, CDR2 YYEKEE (reference sequence). As processed by the authors: Counts of nucleated cells, estimated from reference gene primer amplification, were obtained. Profiled with immunoSEQ multiplex PCR; TCRdb holds only in-frame clones, not every one. That table supplies the V and J calls and clone size; D and trimming were determined from the DNA. This table holds over 150,000 clones, around 95% found once.

The TCR comes from a man aged 25 to 40 with COVID-19, enrolled during active disease. Sequenced input: peripheral blood. This chain uses TRBV5-5 with TRBJ1-2; D might be TRBD1 (5 bases). The DNA of the CDR3 is TGTGCCAGCAGCTTGGTCGGGGGAGAGGGCTACACCTTC. This codes for CASSLVGGEGYTF.